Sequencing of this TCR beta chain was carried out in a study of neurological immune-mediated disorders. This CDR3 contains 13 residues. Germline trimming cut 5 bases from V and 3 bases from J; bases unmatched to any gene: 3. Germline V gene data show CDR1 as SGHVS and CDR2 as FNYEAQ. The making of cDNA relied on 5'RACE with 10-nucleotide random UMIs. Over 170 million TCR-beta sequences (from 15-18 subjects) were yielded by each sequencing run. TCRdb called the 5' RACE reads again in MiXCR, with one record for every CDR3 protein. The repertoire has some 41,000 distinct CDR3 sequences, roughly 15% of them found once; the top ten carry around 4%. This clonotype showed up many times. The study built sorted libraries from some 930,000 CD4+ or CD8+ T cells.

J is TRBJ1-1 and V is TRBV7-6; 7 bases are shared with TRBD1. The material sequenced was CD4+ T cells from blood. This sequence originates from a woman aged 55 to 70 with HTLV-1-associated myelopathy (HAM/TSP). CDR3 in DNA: TGTGCCAGCAGCAGACAGGGCGACACTGAAGCTTTCTTT. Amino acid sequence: CASSRQGDTEAFF.